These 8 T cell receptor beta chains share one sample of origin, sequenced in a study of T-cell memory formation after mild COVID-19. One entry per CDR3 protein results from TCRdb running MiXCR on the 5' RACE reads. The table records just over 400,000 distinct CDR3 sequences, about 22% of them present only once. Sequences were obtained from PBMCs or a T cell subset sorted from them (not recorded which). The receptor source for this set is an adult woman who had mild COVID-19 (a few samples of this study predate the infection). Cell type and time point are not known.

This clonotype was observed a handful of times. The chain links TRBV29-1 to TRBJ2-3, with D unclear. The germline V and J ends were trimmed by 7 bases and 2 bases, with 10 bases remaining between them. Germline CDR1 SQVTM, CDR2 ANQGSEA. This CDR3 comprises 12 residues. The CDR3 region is CSGRHFTDTQYF. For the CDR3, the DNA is TGCAGCGGGAGACATTTCACAGATACGCAGTATTTT.

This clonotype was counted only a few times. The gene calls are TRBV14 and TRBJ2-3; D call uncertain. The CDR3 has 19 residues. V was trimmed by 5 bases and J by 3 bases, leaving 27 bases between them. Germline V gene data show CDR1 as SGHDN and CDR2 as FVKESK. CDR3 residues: CASSSKSRGSTAITDTQYF. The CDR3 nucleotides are TGTGCCAGCAGCTCCAAATCCCGAGGCTCCACAGCCATTACAGATACGCAGTATTTT.

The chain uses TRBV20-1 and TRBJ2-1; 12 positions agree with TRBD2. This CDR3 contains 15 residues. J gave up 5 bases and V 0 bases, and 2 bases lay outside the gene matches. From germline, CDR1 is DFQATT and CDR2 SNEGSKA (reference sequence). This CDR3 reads CSARDPSGRDNEQFF. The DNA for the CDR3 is TGCAGTGCTAGAGATCCTAGCGGGAGGGACAATGAGCAGTTCTTC.

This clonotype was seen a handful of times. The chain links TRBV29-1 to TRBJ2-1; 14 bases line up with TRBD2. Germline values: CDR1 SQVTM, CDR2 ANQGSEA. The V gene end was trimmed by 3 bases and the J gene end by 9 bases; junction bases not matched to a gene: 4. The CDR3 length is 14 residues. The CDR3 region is CSVETSGRALEQFF. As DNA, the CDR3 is TGCAGCGTTGAGACTAGCGGGAGGGCCCTTGAGCAGTTCTTC.

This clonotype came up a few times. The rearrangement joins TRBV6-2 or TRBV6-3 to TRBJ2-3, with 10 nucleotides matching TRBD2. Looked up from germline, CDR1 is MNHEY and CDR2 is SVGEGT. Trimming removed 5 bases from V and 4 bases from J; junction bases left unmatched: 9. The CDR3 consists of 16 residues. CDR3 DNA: TGTGCCAGCAGTCGAAGGGGACTAGCGTCTGCAGATACGCAGTATTTT. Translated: CASSRRGLASADTQYF.

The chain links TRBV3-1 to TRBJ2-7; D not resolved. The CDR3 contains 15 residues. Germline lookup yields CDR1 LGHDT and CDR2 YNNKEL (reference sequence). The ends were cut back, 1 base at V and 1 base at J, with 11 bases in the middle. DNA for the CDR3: TGTGCCAGCAGCCAAGGCGGAAAAGCGTCCTACGAGCAGTACTTC. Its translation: CASSQGGKASYEQYF.

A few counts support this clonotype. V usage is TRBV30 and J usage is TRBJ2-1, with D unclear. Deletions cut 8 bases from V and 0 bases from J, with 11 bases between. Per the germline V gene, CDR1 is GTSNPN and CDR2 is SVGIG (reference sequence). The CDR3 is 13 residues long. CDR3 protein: CARDTYSYNEQFF. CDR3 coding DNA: TGTGCCCGAGACACCTACTCCTACAATGAGCAGTTCTTC.

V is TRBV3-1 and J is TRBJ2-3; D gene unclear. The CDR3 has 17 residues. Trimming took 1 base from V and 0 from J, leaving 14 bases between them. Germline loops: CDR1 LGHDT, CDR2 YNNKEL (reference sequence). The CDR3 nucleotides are TGTGCCAGCAGCCAAGGACCTAGACGGAAAAGCACAGATACGCAGTATTTT. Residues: CASSQGPRRKSTDTQYF.